This TCR beta chain was sequenced for a study of T-cell memory formation after mild COVID-19. There are many counts of this clonotype. V was trimmed by 0 bases and J by 2 bases, leaving 3 bases between them. CDR3 length equals 13 residues. The germline CDR1 and CDR2 sequences are SGHKS and YYEKEE (reference sequence). MiXCR was run by TCRdb on the 5' RACE reads, yielding one entry per CDR3 protein. The table shows 100,000 to 150,000 distinct CDR3 sequences, with about 6.5% occurring only once. This receptor was obtained from an adult woman who had mild COVID-19 (a few samples of this study predate the infection). Cell type and time point are not known. The sequenced sample was PBMCs or a T cell subset sorted from them (not recorded which). The V call is TRBV5-5, the J call TRBJ2-1; unclear D gene. CDR3 amino acids: CASSLGAYNEQFF. CDR3 bases: TGTGCCAGCAGCTTGGGCGCCTACAATGAGCAGTTCTTC.